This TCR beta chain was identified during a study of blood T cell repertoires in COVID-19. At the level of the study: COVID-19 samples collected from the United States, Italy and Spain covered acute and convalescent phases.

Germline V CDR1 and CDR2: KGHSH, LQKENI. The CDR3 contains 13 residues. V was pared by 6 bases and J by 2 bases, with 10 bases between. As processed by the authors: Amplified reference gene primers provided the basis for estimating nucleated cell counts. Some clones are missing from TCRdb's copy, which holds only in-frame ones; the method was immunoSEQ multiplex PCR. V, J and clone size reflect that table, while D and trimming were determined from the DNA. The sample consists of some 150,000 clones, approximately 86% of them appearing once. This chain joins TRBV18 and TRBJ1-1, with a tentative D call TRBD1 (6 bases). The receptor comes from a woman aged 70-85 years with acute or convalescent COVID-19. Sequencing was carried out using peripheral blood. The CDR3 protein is CASSRTDNTEAFF. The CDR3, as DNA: TGTGCCAGCTCTCGGACAGATAACACTGAAGCTTTCTTT. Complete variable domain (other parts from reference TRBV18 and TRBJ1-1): NAGVMQNPRHLVRRRGQEARLRCSPMKGHSHVYWYRQLPEEGLKFMVYLQKENIIDESGMPKERFSAEFPKEGPSILRIQQVVRGDSAAYFCASSRTDNTEAFFGQGTRLTVV.